This T cell receptor (beta chain) was documented in a study of blood T cell repertoires in COVID-19. How the authors handled the data: Quantification of nucleated cells was approximated via reference gene primer amplification. Data came from immunoSEQ multiplex PCR; TCRdb stores just in-frame clones and leaves some out. That table furnishes V, J and clone size, whereas the DNA furnished D and trimming. In the table there are about 69,000 clones, 86% of which are singletons. The V end lost 0 bases, the J end lost 7 bases, and 18 bases lay between the germline ends. The CDR3 has 17 residues. CDR1 is SGHDN, CDR2 FVKESK, per germline.

Sample: peripheral blood. The genes are TRBV14 and TRBJ1-4; a possible D gene is TRBD1 (6 bases). This TCR derives from a man aged 40-49 years with COVID-19, enrolled during active disease. CDR3 in DNA: TGTGCCAGCAGCCAAGAGCAGGAGGGGGGGGGAATTGAAAAACTGTTTTTT. It is translated as CASSQEQEGGGIEKLFF.